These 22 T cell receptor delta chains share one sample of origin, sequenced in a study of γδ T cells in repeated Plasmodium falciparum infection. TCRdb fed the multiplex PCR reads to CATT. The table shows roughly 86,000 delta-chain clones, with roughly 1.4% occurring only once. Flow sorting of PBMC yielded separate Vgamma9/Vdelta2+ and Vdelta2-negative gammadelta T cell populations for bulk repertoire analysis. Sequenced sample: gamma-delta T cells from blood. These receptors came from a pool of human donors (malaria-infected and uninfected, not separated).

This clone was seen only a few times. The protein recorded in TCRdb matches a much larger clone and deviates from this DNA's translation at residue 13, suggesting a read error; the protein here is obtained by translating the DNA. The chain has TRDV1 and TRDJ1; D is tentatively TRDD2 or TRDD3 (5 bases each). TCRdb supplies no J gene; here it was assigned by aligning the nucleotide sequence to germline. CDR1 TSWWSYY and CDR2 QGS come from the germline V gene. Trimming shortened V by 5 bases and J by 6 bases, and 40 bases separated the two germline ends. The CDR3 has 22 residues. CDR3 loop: CALGFHLHLREGAGSSGYKLIF. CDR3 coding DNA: TGTGCTCTTGGGTTCCACCTCCACCTACGGGAGGGGGCTGGTTCCAGCGGTTATAAACTCATCTTT.

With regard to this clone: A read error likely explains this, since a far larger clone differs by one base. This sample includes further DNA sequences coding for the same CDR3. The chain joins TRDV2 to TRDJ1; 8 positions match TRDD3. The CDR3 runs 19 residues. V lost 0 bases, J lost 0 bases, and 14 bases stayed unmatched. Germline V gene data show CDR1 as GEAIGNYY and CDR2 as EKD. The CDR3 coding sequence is TGTGCCTGTGACACCGGGGGGCTGACTGGGGGTCTGAACACCGATAAACTCATCTTT. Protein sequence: CACDTGGLTGGLNTDKLIF.

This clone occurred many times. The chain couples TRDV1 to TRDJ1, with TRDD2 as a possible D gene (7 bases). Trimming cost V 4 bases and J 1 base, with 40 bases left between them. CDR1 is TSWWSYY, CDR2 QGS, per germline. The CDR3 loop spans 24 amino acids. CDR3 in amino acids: CALGVCSYATRNCGITGFTDKLIF. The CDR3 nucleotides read TGTGCTCTTGGGGTTTGTTCCTACGCTACGAGAAACTGTGGGATAACAGGATTCACCGATAAACTCATCTTT.

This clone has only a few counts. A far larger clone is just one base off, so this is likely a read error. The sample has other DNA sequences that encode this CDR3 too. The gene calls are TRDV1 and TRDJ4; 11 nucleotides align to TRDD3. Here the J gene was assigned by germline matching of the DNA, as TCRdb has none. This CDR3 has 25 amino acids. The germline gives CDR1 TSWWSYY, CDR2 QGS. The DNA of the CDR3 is TGTGCTCTCGGGGGTCCCCATGGACGGCTTGTCCCAATCGACCATGTACTGGGGGATAAAGGACCCCTGATCTTT. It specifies CALGGPHGRLVPIDHVLGDKGPLIF.

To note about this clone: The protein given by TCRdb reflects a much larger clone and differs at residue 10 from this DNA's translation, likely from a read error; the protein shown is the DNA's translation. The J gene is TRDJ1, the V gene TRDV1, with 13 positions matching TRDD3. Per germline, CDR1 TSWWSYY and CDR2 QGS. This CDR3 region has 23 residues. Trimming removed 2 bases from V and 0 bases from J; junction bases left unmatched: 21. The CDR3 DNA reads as TGTGCTCTTGGGGAAAGGGGCATGACTTCCACTGGGGGATACGCGGTGTACACCGATAAACTCATCTTT. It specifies CALGERGMTSTGGYAVYTDKLIF.

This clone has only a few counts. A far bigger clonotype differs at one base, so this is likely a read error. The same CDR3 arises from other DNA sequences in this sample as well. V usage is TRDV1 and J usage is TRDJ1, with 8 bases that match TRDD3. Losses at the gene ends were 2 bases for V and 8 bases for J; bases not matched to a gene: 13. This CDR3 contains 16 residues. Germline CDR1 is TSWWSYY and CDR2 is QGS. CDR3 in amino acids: CALGEDLFLGENKLIF. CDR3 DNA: TGTGCTCTTGGGGAAGATCTTTTTCTGGGGGAAAACAAACTCATCTTT.

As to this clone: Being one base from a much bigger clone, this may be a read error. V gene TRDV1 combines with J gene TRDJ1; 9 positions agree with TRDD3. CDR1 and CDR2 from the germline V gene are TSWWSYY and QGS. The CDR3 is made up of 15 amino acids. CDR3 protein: CALLPPGGYTAKLIF. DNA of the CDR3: TGTGCTCTCCTTCCTCCCGGGGGATACACCGCTAAACTCATCTTT.

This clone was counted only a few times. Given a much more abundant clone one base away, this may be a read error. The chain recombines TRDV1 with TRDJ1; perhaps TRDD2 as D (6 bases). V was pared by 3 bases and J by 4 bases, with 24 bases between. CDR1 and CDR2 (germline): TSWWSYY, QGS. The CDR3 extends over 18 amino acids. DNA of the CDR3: TGTGCTCTTGGGGAGCCGGCCTTCCCACCGTACGAGAGCGATAAACTCATCTTT. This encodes CALGEPAFPPYESDKLIF.

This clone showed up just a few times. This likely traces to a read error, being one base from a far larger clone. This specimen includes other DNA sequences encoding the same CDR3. The CDR3 nucleotides read TGTGCCTGTGATCCTCGAAACACTGGCGGATTCCTCTCCTGGGACACCCGGCAGATGTTTTTC. It yields the protein CACDPRNTGGFLSWDTRQMFF. The chain combines TRDV2 with TRDJ3; D may be TRDD2 or TRDD3 (5 bases each). TCRdb offers no J gene call, so here the DNA was matched to germline to obtain one. The CDR3 has 21 residues. Germline V gene lookup returns CDR1 GEAIGNYY and CDR2 EKD.

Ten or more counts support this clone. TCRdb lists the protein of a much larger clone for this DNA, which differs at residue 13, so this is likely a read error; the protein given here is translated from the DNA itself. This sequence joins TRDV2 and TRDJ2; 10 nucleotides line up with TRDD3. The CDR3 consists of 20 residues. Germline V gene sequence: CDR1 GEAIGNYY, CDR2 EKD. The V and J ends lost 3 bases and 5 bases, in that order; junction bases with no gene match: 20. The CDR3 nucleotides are TGTGCCTGTGACCCTGTATATCCCAGTACTGGGGGATCCGGCACAGCACAACTCTTCTTT. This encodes CACDPVYPSTGGSGTAQLFF.

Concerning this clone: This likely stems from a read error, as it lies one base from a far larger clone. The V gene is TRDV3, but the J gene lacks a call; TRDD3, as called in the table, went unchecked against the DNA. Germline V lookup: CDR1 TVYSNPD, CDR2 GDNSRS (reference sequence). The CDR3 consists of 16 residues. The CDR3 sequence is CAFPRTGGSVDNKLIF. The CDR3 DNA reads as TGTGCCTTTCCTCGTACTGGGGGATCAGTCGACAATAAGCTCATCTTT.

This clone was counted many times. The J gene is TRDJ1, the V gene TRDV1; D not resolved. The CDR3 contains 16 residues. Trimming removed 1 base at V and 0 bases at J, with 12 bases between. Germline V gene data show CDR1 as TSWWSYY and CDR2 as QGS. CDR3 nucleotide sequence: TGTGCTCTTGGGGAACAACACCCATTCTACACCGATAAACTCATCTTT. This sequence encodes CALGEQHPFYTDKLIF.

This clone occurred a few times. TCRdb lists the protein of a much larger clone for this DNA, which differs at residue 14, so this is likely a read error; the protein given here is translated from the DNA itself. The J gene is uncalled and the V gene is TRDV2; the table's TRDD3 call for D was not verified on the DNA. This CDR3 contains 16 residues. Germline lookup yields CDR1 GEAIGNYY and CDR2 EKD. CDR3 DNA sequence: TGTGCCTGTGACGGGTGGGGCTCCTGGGACACCCGACAGGTGTTTTTC. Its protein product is CACDGWGSWDTRQVFF.

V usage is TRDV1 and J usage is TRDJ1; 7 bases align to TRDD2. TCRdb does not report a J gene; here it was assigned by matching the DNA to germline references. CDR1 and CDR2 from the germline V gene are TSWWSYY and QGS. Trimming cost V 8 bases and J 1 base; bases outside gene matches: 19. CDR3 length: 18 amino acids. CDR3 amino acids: CALRYSYPPLLGTDKLIF. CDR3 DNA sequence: TGTGCTCTTCGTTATTCCTACCCCCCACTGCTCGGCACCGATAAACTCATCTTT.

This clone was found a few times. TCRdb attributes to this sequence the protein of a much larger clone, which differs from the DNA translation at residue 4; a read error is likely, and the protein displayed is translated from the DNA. DNA of the CDR3: TGTGCTCTTGAGGAGATTTCCTTAGTCACCGATAAACTCATCTTT. Protein product: CALEEISLVTDKLIF. The chain recombines TRDV1 with TRDJ1; D may be TRDD2 (5 bases). TCRdb does not report a J gene; here it was assigned by matching the DNA to germline references. Per germline, CDR1 TSWWSYY and CDR2 QGS. The V gene lost 7 bases and the J gene lost 1 base, with 16 bases spanning the gap. The CDR3 runs to 15 residues.

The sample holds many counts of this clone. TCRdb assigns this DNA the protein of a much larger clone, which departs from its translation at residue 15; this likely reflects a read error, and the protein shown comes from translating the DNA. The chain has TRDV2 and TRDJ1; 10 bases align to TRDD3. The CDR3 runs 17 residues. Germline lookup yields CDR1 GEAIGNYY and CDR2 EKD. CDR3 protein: CACDTVGGYADPDKPIF. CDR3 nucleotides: TGTGCCTGTGACACCGTAGGGGGATACGCGGATCCCGATAAACCCATCTTT.

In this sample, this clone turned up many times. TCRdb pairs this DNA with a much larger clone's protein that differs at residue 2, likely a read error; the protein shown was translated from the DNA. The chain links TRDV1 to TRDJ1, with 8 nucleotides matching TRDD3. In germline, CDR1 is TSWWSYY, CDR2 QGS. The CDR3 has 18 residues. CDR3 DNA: TGTTCTCTTGGGGACAGGGACGGAAGGGGGATAATCGGGTATAAACTCATCTTT. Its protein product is CSLGDRDGRGIIGYKLIF.

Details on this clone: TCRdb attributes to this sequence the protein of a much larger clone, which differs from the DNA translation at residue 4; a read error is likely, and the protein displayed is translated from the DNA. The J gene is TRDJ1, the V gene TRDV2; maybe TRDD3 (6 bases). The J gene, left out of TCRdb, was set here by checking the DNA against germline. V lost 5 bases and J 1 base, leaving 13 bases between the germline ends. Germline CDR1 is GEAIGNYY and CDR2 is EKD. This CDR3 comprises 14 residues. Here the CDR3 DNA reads TGTGCCTGTGTCCCATGGGGGGTCACCGATAAACTCATCTTT. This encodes CACVPWGVTDKLIF.

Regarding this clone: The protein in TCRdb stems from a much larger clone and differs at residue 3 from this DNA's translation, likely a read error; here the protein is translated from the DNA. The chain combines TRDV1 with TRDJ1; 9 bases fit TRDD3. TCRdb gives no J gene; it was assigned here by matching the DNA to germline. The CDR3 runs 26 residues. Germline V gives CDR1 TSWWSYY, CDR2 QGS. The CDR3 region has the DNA TGTGCTCCTGGGGAACTGTCCTGGCCTTCTCTCCCAGACCTCCCATACTGGGGGACGGTTTGGAATGGACTCATCTTT. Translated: CAPGELSWPSLPDLPYWGTVWNGLIF.

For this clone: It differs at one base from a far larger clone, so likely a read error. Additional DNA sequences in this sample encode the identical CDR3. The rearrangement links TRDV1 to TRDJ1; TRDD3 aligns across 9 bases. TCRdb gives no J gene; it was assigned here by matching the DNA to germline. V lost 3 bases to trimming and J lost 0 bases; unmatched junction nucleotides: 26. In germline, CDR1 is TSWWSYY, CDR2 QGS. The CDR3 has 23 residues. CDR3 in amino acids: CALGDPLGPTKSTGGLNTDKLIF. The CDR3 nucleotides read TGTGCTCTTGGGGATCCATTGGGTCCTACAAAATCTACTGGGGGACTAAACACCGATAAACTCATCTTT.

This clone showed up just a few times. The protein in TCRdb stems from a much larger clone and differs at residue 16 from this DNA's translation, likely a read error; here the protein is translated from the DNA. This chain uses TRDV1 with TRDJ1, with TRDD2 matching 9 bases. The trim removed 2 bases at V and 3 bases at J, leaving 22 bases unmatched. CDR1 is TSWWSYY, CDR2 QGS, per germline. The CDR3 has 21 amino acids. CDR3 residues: CALGEKAFLHLVLLHSDKLIF. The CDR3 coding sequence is TGTGCTCTTGGGGAAAAGGCCTTCCTACACCTAGTACTCCTTCACTCCGATAAACTCATCTTT.

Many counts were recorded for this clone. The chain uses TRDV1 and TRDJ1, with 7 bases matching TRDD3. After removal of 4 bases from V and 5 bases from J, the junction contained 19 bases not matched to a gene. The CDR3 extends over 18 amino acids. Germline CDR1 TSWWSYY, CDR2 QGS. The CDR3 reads CALGVNWTGYERLDKLIF. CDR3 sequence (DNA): TGTGCTCTTGGGGTGAACTGGACCGGATACGAGAGACTGGATAAACTCATCTTT.